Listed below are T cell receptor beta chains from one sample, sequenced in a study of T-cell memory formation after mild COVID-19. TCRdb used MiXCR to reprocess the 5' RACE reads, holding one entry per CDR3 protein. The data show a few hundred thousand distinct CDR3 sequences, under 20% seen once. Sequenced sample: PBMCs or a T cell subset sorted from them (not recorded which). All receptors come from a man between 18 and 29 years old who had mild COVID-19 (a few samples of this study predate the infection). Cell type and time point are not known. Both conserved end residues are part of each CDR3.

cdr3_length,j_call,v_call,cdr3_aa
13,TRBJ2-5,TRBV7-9,CASSPMGMETQYF
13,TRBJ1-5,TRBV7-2,CASSLVYRQPQHF
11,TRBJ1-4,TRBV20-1,CSAQEREKLFF
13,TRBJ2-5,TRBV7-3,CASSSATGETQYF
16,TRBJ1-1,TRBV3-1,CASSLIPTGARTEAFF
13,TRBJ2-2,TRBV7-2,CASSLNYAGELFF
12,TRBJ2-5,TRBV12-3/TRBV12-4,CASSFTLATQYF
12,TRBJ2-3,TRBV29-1,CSVGTGGDTQYF
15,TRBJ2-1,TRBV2,CASSETGYSYNEQFF
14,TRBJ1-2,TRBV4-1,CASSPGGFGYGYTF
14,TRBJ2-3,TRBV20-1,CSAMTSGGADTQYF
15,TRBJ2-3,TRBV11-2,CASSPTPLSTDTQYF
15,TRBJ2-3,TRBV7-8,CASSLSGGAPDTQYF
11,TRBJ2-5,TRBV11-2,CASSPGPSQYF
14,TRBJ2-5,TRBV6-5,CASSQRERVETQYF
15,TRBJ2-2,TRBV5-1,CASSPWQGVTGELFF
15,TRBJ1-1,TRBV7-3,CASSLMAGANTEAFF
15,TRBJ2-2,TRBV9,CASSVDGARTGELFF
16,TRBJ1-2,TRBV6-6,CASSYSGAGRLYGYTF
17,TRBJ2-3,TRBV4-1,CASSPAVGQGAADTQYF
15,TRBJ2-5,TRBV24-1,CATSGQGAVEETQYF
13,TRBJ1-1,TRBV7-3,CASRKTGGTEAFF